The 25 T cell receptor beta chains in this list originate from one sample, sequenced in a study of PD-1 blockade in classical Hodgkin lymphoma. Assay: immunoSEQ multiplex PCR; the TCRdb copy retains only in-frame clones and omits some. The table lists about 30,000 clones, approximately 85% of them singletons. Stated time point: cycle 4 day 1 (C4D1), after more than five weeks of nivolumab. All patients experienced relapse after autologous stem cell transplantation, and brentuximab vedotin exposure was variable. The sample here was peripheral blood mononuclear cells (PBMCs), taken before the fourth cycle of nivolumab. The receptors were sampled from a human donor with classical Hodgkin lymphoma.

V usage is TRBV5-6 and J usage is TRBJ1-5; 7 nucleotides line up with TRBD1. This CDR3 region has 16 residues. Per the germline V gene, CDR1 is SGHDT and CDR2 is YYEEEE. V was clipped by 1 base and J by 0 bases; unmatched bases: 4. CDR3 residues: CASSLRDSYSNQPQHF. CDR3 sequence (DNA): TGTGCCAGCAGCTTGAGGGACAGTTATAGCAATCAGCCCCAGCATTTT.

This clone was observed once. The DNA of the CDR3 is TGCGCCAGCAAATCCCTGAGGCAGGGTCCCTACGAGCAGTACTTC. It codes for CASKSLRQGPYEQYF. V gene TRBV4-1 combines with J gene TRBJ2-7, with D perhaps matching TRBD1 (5 bases). This CDR3 has 15 amino acids. Trimming pared 7 bases from V and 2 bases from J, leaving 18 bases between. Germline V lookup: CDR1 MGHRA, CDR2 YSYEKL.

The genes are TRBV10-3 and TRBJ1-2, with 10 bases matching TRBD1. Trimming at V came to 6 bases and at J to 6 bases, leaving 4 bases not matched to a gene. CDR1 is ENHRY, CDR2 SYGVKD, per germline. The CDR3 sequence is 13 residues long. CDR3 bases: TGTGCCATCAGAGGGACAGGGGTCGATGGCTACACCTTC. Amino acid sequence: CAIRGTGVDGYTF.

This chain uses TRBV7-9 with TRBJ2-7; no definite D call. Trimming cost V 1 base and J 3 bases, with 10 bases left between them. The length of the CDR3 is 14 residues. CDR1 is SEHNR, CDR2 FQNEAQ, per germline (reference sequence). The CDR3 spells CASSLDLVHYEQYF. Written as DNA, the CDR3 is TGTGCCAGCAGCTTAGACCTAGTCCACTACGAGCAGTACTTC.

The chain carries TRBV2 and TRBJ1-5; 7 nucleotides match TRBD1. The V and J ends lost 6 bases and 2 bases, in that order; junction bases with no gene match: 7. The CDR3 contains 15 residues. In germline, CDR1 is SNHLY, CDR2 FYNNEI. Here the CDR3 reads CASRGVTGGNQPQHF. The CDR3 DNA sequence: TGTGCCAGCAGGGGGGTTACAGGGGGCAATCAGCCCCAGCATTTT. The variable domain in full, with the rest retrieved from reference TRBV2 and TRBJ1-5, is EPEVTQTPSHQVTQMGQEVILRCVPISNHLYFYWYRQILGQKVEFLVSFYNNEISEKSEIFDDQFSVERPDGSNFTLKIRSTKLEDSAMYFCASRGVTGGNQPQHFGDGTRLSIL.

This CDR3 is CASSLAAKLGAGELFF. Here the CDR3 DNA reads TGTGCCAGCAGCTTAGCGGCGAAGCTGGGGGCCGGGGAGCTGTTTTTT. The chain joins TRBV7-2 to TRBJ2-2; D may be TRBD1 or TRBD2 (5 bases each). CDR1 and CDR2 (germline): SGHTA, FQGNSA. Trimming removed 0 bases from V and 6 bases from J, with 14 bases in between. This CDR3 has 16 residues.

The J gene is TRBJ2-1, the V gene TRBV5-5, with 9 bases that match TRBD2. The CDR3 totals 16 residues. The germline gives CDR1 SGHKS, CDR2 YYEKEE (reference sequence). V gave up 0 bases and J gave up 7 bases; unmatched junction bases: 8. The CDR3 DNA is TGTGCCAGCAGCTTGGCCGTGGCGGGAGGGCAAAATGAGCAGTTCTTC. Translation gives CASSLAVAGGQNEQFF.

The rearrangement links TRBV18 to TRBJ1-1, with D hard to call. CDR1 is KGHSH and CDR2 is LQKENI in the germline V gene. This CDR3 is built from 14 residues. The germline V and J ends were trimmed by 1 base and 1 base, with 7 bases remaining between them. CDR3 sequence: CASSPLNGNTEAFF. CDR3 coding DNA: TGTGCCAGCTCACCACTAAACGGGAACACTGAAGCTTTCTTT.

V usage is TRBV19 and J usage is TRBJ1-2; 8 positions match TRBD1. Germline V lookup: CDR1 LNHDA, CDR2 SQIVND (reference sequence). The trim removed 7 bases at V and 3 bases at J, leaving 7 bases unmatched. The CDR3 spans 14 residues. For the CDR3, the DNA is TGTGCCAGTATAGACGGACAGGGTGACTATGGCTACACCTTC. Translated, it gives CASIDGQGDYGYTF.

The chain combines TRBV10-1 with TRBJ2-1, with 7 bases matching TRBD1. CDR1 and CDR2 (germline): WNHNN, SYGVQD (reference sequence). The CDR3 length is 11 residues. The J segment lost 10 bases and the V segment lost 10 bases, leaving 7 bases of the junction unmatched. Written as DNA, the CDR3 is TGCGCCATACAGGGGAAAGGCGAGCAGTTCTTC. This sequence encodes CAIQGKGEQFF.

This clone was picked up a small number of times. V is TRBV10-3 and J is TRBJ1-1, with D unclear. Deletions cut 4 bases from V and 1 base from J, with 7 bases between. The CDR3 is 13 amino acids. CDR1 ENHRY and CDR2 SYGVKD come from the germline V gene. The CDR3 nucleotides read TGTGCCATCAGTGTTCGGGGGAACACTGAAGCTTTCTTT. This gives the protein CAISVRGNTEAFF.

The rearrangement uses TRBV9 and TRBJ2-7; a weak D match, TRBD1 (7 bases). The V gene lost 7 bases and the J gene lost 5 bases, with 13 bases spanning the gap. The CDR3 sequence is 12 residues long. CDR1 SGDLS and CDR2 YYNGEE come from the germline V gene. CDR3: CASGAGGHEQYF. CDR3 coding DNA: TGTGCCAGCGGGGCAGGGGGGCACGAGCAGTACTTC. Full variable domain (missing parts from reference TRBV9 and TRBJ2-7): DSGVTQTPKHLITATGQRVTLRCSPRSGDLSVYWYQQSLDQGLQFLIQYYNGEERAKGNILERFSAQQFPDLHSELNLSSLELGDSALYFCASGAGGHEQYFGPGTRLTVT.

The chain is built from TRBV6-1 and TRBJ1-5; D unresolved. Germline CDR1 MNHNS, CDR2 SASEGT. The CDR3 loop spans 12 amino acids. V was cut by 8 bases and J by 0 bases, with 5 bases left in between. Here the CDR3 reads CASGYSNQPQHF. In nucleotides, the CDR3 is TGTGCCAGCGGGTATAGCAATCAGCCCCAGCATTTT.

The rearrangement uses TRBV2 and TRBJ1-3; D possibly corresponds to TRBD1 (5 bases). Germline CDR1 is SNHLY and CDR2 is FYNNEI. V lost 6 bases and J 7 bases, leaving 16 bases between the germline ends. CDR3 length: 14 amino acids. The CDR3 spells CASRAGPGPNTIYF. The DNA of the CDR3 is TGTGCCAGCAGGGCGGGACCCGGCCCCAACACCATATATTTT.

This clone was recorded once. The chain employs TRBV28 and TRBJ2-7; D is possibly TRBD2 (5 bases). With 3 bases removed from V and 6 bases from J, the gap between germline ends came to 6 bases. CDR1 is MDHEN, CDR2 SYDVKM, per germline. The CDR3 runs 11 residues. The CDR3 DNA sequence: TGTGCCAGCAGTTTTCGGGGCGAGCAGTACTTC. Its translation is CASSFRGEQYF.

The chain combines TRBV5-6 with TRBJ1-2; the D is unclear. Trimming took off 4 bases at V and 0 bases at J, with 13 bases between the two ends. Germline V lookup: CDR1 SGHDT, CDR2 YYEEEE. This CDR3 is 15 amino acids long. The CDR3, as DNA: TGTGCCAGCAGCACCGGACGGGAGGCTAACTATGGCTACACCTTC. It yields the protein CASSTGREANYGYTF.

The J gene is TRBJ1-3, the V gene TRBV5-6, with TRBD1 as a possible D gene (5 bases). Germline V CDR1 and CDR2: SGHDT, YYEEEE. This CDR3 comprises 15 residues. Trimming stripped 2 bases from V and 2 bases from J, with 11 bases between. The CDR3: CASSFLQGTGNTIYF. CDR3 bases: TGTGCCAGCAGCTTCCTTCAGGGAACTGGAAACACCATATATTTT. Complete variable domain (other parts from reference TRBV5-6 and TRBJ1-3): DAGVTQSPTHLIKTRGQQVTLRCSPKSGHDTVSWYQQALGQGPQFIFQYYEEEERQRGNFPDRFSGHQFPNYSSELNVNALLLGDSALYLCASSFLQGTGNTIYFGEGSWLTVV.

This clone occurred once. The CDR3 sequence is CASSLGTSGRASETQYF. Written as DNA, the CDR3 is TGTGCCAGCAGCTTGGGGACTAGCGGGAGGGCCTCTGAGACCCAGTACTTC. This chain links TRBV11-3 with TRBJ2-5; TRBD2 matches at 16 bases. The junction had 6 bases not matched to a gene; V was cut back by 3 bases and J by 5 bases. The CDR3 runs to 17 residues. Germline-derived CDR1 and CDR2 are SGHNT and YENEEA. Full variable domain (remainder filled in from reference TRBV11-3 and TRBJ2-5): EAGVVQSPRYKIIEKKQPVAFWCNPISGHNTLYWYLQNLGQGPELLIRYENEEAVDDSQLPKDRFSAERLKGVDSTLKIQPAELGDSAVYLCASSLGTSGRASETQYFGPGTRLLVL.

The chain joins TRBV4-2 to TRBJ1-2; D is perhaps TRBD1 (5 bases). The germline V gene encodes CDR1 LGHNA and CDR2 YNFKEQ. This CDR3 is built from 15 residues. The germline V and J ends were trimmed by 3 bases and 6 bases, with 17 bases remaining between them. The CDR3: CASSHGTRVFDGYTF. The CDR3 DNA is TGTGCCAGCAGCCACGGTACCAGGGTATTCGATGGCTACACCTTC.

The chain combines TRBV27 with TRBJ2-1, with a tentative D call TRBD2 (6 bases). Germline V gene lookup returns CDR1 MNHEY and CDR2 SMNVEV (reference sequence). The CDR3 runs 18 residues. V was cut by 3 bases and J by 5 bases, with 23 bases left in between. The CDR3 region is CASSFIGVSGVYDNEQFF. The CDR3 DNA reads TGTGCCAGCAGTTTCATAGGGGTTAGCGGAGTATACGACAATGAGCAGTTCTTC.

The V call is TRBV11-3, the J call TRBJ1-3; tentative D call: TRBD1 (5 bases). The germline V gene has CDR1 SGHNT and CDR2 YENEEA. The V and J ends lost 5 bases and 4 bases respectively, with 12 bases between them. This CDR3 spans 14 amino acids. The CDR3 region is CASSHEGAGNTIYF. For the CDR3, the DNA is TGTGCCAGCAGCCACGAAGGGGCAGGAAACACCATATATTTT.

The rearrangement links TRBV20-1 to TRBJ1-1; D unclear. Germline V gives CDR1 DFQATT, CDR2 SNEGSKA (reference sequence). Trimming removed 3 bases from V and 5 bases from J, with 4 bases in between. CDR3 length equals 10 residues. CDR3 residues: CSASRTEAFF. The CDR3 DNA sequence: TGCAGTGCTAGCCGAACTGAAGCTTTCTTT.

The chain joins TRBV30 to TRBJ2-2; D gene ambiguous. In germline, CDR1 is GTSNPN, CDR2 SVGIG (reference sequence). This CDR3 has 11 amino acids. Trimming pared 0 bases from V and 8 bases from J, leaving 4 bases between. Here the CDR3 DNA reads TGTGCCTGGAGTGTTGGGGGGGAGCTGTTTTTT. This encodes CAWSVGGELFF.

This clone was found once. The gene calls are TRBV6-6 and TRBJ2-3, with TRBD2 as a possible D gene (5 bases). Trimming removed 5 bases from V and 0 bases from J, with 12 bases in between. Germline values: CDR1 MNHNY, CDR2 SVGAGI (reference sequence). The CDR3 contains 15 residues. The CDR3 DNA sequence: TGTGCCAGCAGTAGCGGAATATATAGCACAGATACGCAGTATTTT. Translation gives CASSSGIYSTDTQYF.

The chain links TRBV27 to TRBJ2-7; D might be TRBD1 (6 bases). V was clipped by 5 bases and J by 5 bases, with 19 bases between them. Germline CDR1 is MNHEY and CDR2 is SMNVEV (reference sequence). The CDR3 runs 15 residues. The CDR3 DNA reads as TGTGCCAGCAGTCCTTATGGGATTACAGGGAACGAGCAGTACTTC. Amino acid sequence: CASSPYGITGNEQYF.